The sequence of this T cell receptor beta chain was determined in a study of blood T cell repertoires in COVID-19. As for the study in general: Acute and convalescent COVID-19 samples came from the United States, Italy and Spain. Sample material is recorded as cDNA or gDNA derived from T cells, B-cell-depleted T cells, or PBMCs.

CDR3 length equals 13 residues. V dropped 6 bases and J dropped 0 bases, with 8 bases sitting between them. In germline, CDR1 is LGHDT, CDR2 YNNKEL (reference sequence). Original handling: Using reference gene primer amplification, nucleated cell counts were estimated. Data came from immunoSEQ multiplex PCR; TCRdb stores just in-frame clones and leaves some out. The DNA gave D and trimming, while V, J and clone size come from that table. Of approximately 190,000 clones listed, roughly four fifths are singletons. The specimen sequenced was peripheral blood. The V and J genes are TRBV3-1 (or the pseudogene TRBV3-2) and TRBJ1-1; possibly TRBD1 for D (5 bases). The TCR sequence derives from a woman in her forties with acute or convalescent COVID-19. CDR3 nucleotide sequence: TGTGCCAGCAGACAGGCCATGAACACTGAAGCTTTCTTT. Its translation: CASRQAMNTEAFF.